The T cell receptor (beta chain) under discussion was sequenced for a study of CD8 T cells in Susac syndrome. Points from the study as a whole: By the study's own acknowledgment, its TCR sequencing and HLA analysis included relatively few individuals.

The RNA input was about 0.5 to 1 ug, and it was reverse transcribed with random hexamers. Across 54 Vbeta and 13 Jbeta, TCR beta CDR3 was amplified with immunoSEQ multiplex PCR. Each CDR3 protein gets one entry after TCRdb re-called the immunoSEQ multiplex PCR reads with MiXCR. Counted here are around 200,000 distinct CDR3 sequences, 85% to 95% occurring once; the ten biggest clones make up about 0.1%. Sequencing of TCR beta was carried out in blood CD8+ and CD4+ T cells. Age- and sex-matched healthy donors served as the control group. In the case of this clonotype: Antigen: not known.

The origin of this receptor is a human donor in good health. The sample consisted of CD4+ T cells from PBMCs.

Written as DNA, the CDR3 is TGCAGCGTTGAAGATAGGGCAGTAGAGACCCAGTACTTC. As protein: CSVEDRAVETQYF. This chain links TRBV29-1 with TRBJ2-5; D is uncertain. Germline V gives CDR1 SQVTM, CDR2 ANQGSEA. The CDR3 is made up of 13 amino acids. Trimming pared 0 bases from V and 4 bases from J, leaving 9 bases between.